The 15 T cell receptor beta chains reported below all come from one sample, sequenced in a study of blood T cell repertoires in COVID-19. Sequencing was performed with immunoSEQ multiplex PCR; in TCRdb, only in-frame clones are kept and a portion is missing. This sample has 95,000 to 100,000 clones, with around 85% found just once. What was sequenced was peripheral blood. The receptors here all came from a woman aged 70-85 years with active or convalescent COVID-19.

CDR3 nucleotides: TGTGCCAGCAGCCCGACGACAGGGTACGGAAACACCATATATTTT. Its protein is CASSPTTGYGNTIYF. V usage is TRBV7-2 and J usage is TRBJ1-3; TRBD1 aligns across 7 bases. V shed 5 bases and J 4 bases; nucleotides not matched to a gene: 8. This CDR3 has 15 residues. The germline gives CDR1 SGHTA, CDR2 FQGNSA.

V is TRBV4-2 and J is TRBJ2-3; 9 nucleotides agree with TRBD2. V trimming: 1 base; J trimming: 2 bases; junction bases outside the gene matches: 7. Germline CDR1 reads LGHNA; CDR2 reads YNFKEQ. This CDR3 contains 17 residues. As DNA, the CDR3 is TGTGCCAGCAGCCAAGGAGCTAGCGGGGTGGCCACAGATACGCAGTATTTT. Its protein is CASSQGASGVATDTQYF.

The V and J genes are TRBV5-1 and TRBJ2-5; 7 nucleotides align to TRBD1. The CDR3 has 16 amino acids. Per the germline V gene, CDR1 is SGHRS and CDR2 is YFSETQ. The V segment lost 0 bases and the J segment 5 bases; nucleotides outside the gene matches: 10. The CDR3 DNA reads TGCGCCAGCAGCTTGGTTCTGACAGGGCCTAGGGAGACCCAGTACTTC. Its protein product is CASSLVLTGPRETQYF.

V is TRBV7-2 and J is TRBJ1-2; D is possibly TRBD1 (6 bases). CDR1 and CDR2 (germline): SGHTA, FQGNSA. With 3 bases removed from V and 4 bases from J, the gap between germline ends came to 12 bases. The CDR3 totals 14 residues. The CDR3 DNA is TGTGCCAGCAGCTTGTCCAGGGGAGCCTATGGCTACACCTTC. The encoded protein is CASSLSRGAYGYTF.

V gene TRBV5-4 combines with J gene TRBJ2-2; D possibly corresponds to TRBD2 (5 bases). Trimming shortened V by 4 bases and J by 6 bases, and 7 bases separated the two germline ends. The CDR3 covers 12 residues. Looked up from germline, CDR1 is SGHNT and CDR2 is YYREEE (reference sequence). As DNA, the CDR3 is TGTGCCAGCAGCCCGGACTCCGGGGAGCTGTTTTTT. Protein sequence: CASSPDSGELFF.

The chain is built from TRBV27 and TRBJ2-7, with 10 bases that match TRBD1. V dropped 3 bases and J dropped 4; count of bases not matched to a gene: 3. Looked up from germline, CDR1 is MNHEY and CDR2 is SMNVEV (reference sequence). This CDR3 has 14 residues. In DNA, the CDR3 is TGTGCCAGCAGTTTTCGGACAGGGGGGTACGAGCAGTACTTC. This gives the protein CASSFRTGGYEQYF.

A few counts support this clone. CDR3 DNA sequence: TGCGCCAGCAGCAGGGACAGGGAAAGCTCCTACGAGCAGTACTTC. Its protein is CASSRDRESSYEQYF. This chain uses TRBV4-1 with TRBJ2-7; 9 bases match TRBD1. CDR1 MGHRA and CDR2 YSYEKL come from the germline V gene. CDR3 length: 15 amino acids. J lost 0 bases, V lost 5 bases, and 5 bases had no gene match.

V gene TRBV28 combines with J gene TRBJ1-4, with unresolved D. The V end was cut by 2 bases, the J end by 4 bases, with 8 bases between. The CDR3 length is 14 residues. CDR1 and CDR2 from the germline V gene are MDHEN and SYDVKM. The CDR3 DNA follows: TGTGCCAGCAGTTTACGTCGAGTTAATGAAAAACTGTTTTTT. This encodes CASSLRRVNEKLFF.

This sequence joins TRBV30 and TRBJ1-1, with D possibly being TRBD1 (5 bases). Trimming shortened V by 4 bases and J by 5 bases, and 14 bases separated the two germline ends. Germline CDR1 and CDR2: GTSNPN and SVGIG (reference sequence). The CDR3 has 13 residues. The CDR3: CAWTGDHRTEAFF. The CDR3, as DNA: TGTGCCTGGACGGGGGACCATAGAACTGAAGCTTTCTTT. Full variable domain (rest looked up from reference TRBV30 and TRBJ1-1): SQTIHQWPATLVQPVGSPLSLECTVEGTSNPNLYWYRQAAGRGLQLLFYSVGIGQISSEVPQNLSASRPQDRQFILSSKKLLLSDSGFYLCAWTGDHRTEAFFGQGTRLTVV.

The rearrangement links TRBV5-1 to TRBJ1-2, with a possible D match to TRBD1 (5 bases). Trimming removed 0 bases from V and 5 bases from J, with 11 bases in between. Germline CDR1 and CDR2: SGHRS and YFSETQ. The CDR3 covers 14 residues. This chain's CDR3 is CASSLEGAGYGYTF. CDR3 DNA: TGCGCCAGCAGCTTGGAAGGGGCCGGGTATGGCTACACCTTC.

Written as DNA, the CDR3 is TGTGCCAGCAGGGGACTAGCGGGGGGTACAGATACGCAGTATTTT. It yields the protein CASRGLAGGTDTQYF. The rearrangement joins TRBV2 to TRBJ2-3, with 15 bases aligning to TRBD2. The CDR3 is made up of 15 amino acids. The germline V gene encodes CDR1 SNHLY and CDR2 FYNNEI. Unmatched junction bases numbered 1, after V lost 6 bases and J lost 3 bases. The full variable domain, completed using reference TRBV2 and TRBJ2-3, is EPEVTQTPSHQVTQMGQEVILRCVPISNHLYFYWYRQILGQKVEFLVSFYNNEISEKSEIFDDQFSVERPDGSNFTLKIRSTKLEDSAMYFCASRGLAGGTDTQYFGPGTRLTVL.

The chain combines TRBV7-2 with TRBJ2-7, with D tentatively TRBD2 (5 bases). Germline V gene sequence: CDR1 SGHTA, CDR2 FQGNSA. The CDR3 extends over 13 amino acids. V was trimmed by 4 bases and J by 5 bases, leaving 12 bases between them. CDR3 protein: CASSSRTGNEQYF. DNA for the CDR3: TGTGCCAGCAGCTCAAGGACTGGCAACGAGCAGTACTTC.

This clone was observed a single time. The chain links TRBV18 to TRBJ2-7, with D possibly TRBD2 on 5 matching bases. The germline V and J ends were trimmed by 2 bases and 4 bases, with 18 bases remaining between them. This CDR3 has 16 amino acids. CDR1 and CDR2 from the germline V gene are KGHSH and LQKENI. The CDR3 coding sequence is TGTGCCAGCTCACCATTTTTAAGCGGCCAAGATTACGAGCAGTACTTC. Its translation is CASSPFLSGQDYEQYF.

In this sample, this clone turned up a few times. The chain is built from TRBV6-5 and TRBJ2-7, with TRBD1 matching over 9 bases. CDR3 length: 14 amino acids. Looked up from germline, CDR1 is MNHEY and CDR2 is SVGAGI. Trimming took 5 bases from V and 2 from J; bases not matched to a gene: 4. In DNA, the CDR3 is TGTGCCAGCAGTAGCCGGGACAGGGCCTACGAGCAGTACTTC. This codes for CASSSRDRAYEQYF.

J is TRBJ1-4 and V is TRBV18; D unclear. The CDR3 totals 15 residues. Looked up from germline, CDR1 is KGHSH and CDR2 is LQKENI. Trimming stripped 3 bases from V and 4 bases from J, with 12 bases between. The CDR3, as DNA: TGTGCCAGCTCACCGAGTCGGTCGGGTAATGAAAAACTGTTTTTT. Its protein product is CASSPSRSGNEKLFF. The variable domain in full, completed from reference TRBV18 and TRBJ1-4, reads NAGVMQNPRHLVRRRGQEARLRCSPMKGHSHVYWYRQLPEEGLKFMVYLQKENIIDESGMPKERFSAEFPKEGPSILRIQQVVRGDSAAYFCASSPSRSGNEKLFFGSGTQLSVL.